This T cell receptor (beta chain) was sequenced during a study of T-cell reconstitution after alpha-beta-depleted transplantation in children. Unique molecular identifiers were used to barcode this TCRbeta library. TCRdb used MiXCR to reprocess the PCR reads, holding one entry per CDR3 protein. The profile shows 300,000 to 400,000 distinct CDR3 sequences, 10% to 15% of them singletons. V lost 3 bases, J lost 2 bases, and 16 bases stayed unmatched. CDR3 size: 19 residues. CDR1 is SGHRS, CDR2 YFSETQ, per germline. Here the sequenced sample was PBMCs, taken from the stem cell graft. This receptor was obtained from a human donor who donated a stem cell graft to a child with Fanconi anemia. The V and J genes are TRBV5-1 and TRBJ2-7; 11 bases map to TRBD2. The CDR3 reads CASSSRTSGLPAEPYEQYF. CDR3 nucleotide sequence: TGCGCCAGCAGCTCCCGGACTAGCGGGCTTCCCGCGGAGCCCTACGAGCAGTACTTC.